This T cell receptor beta chain originates from a study of glioma-infiltrating T cells after dendritic cell vaccination. Here immunoSEQ multiplex PCR was the method, and the copy in TCRdb shows in-frame clones only, minus some. The sample records roughly 96,000 clones, 79% being singletons. This CDR3 has 15 amino acids. The germline CDR1 and CDR2 sequences are SGHVS and FNYEAQ. V gave up 0 bases and J gave up 5 bases; unmatched junction bases: 6. Here the sequenced sample was blood, taken before dendritic cell vaccination. This sequence joins TRBV7-6 and TRBJ2-7; TRBD1 aligns across 8 bases. This clonotype originated in a human donor with glioblastoma. For the CDR3, the DNA is TGTGCCAGCAGCTTAGCGCCAGGGGGCTTCCACGAGCAGTACTTC. Its translation: CASSLAPGGFHEQYF.